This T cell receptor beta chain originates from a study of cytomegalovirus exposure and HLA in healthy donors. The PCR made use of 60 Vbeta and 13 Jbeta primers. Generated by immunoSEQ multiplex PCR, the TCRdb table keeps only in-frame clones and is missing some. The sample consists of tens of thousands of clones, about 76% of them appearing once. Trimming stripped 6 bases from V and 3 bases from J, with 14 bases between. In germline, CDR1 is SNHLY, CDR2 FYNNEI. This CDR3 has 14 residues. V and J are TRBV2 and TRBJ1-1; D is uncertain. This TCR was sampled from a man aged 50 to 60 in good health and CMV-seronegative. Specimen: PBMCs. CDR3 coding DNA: TGTGCCAGCAGCGCCTTGACGGAGGACACTGAAGCTTTCTTT. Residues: CASSALTEDTEAFF.